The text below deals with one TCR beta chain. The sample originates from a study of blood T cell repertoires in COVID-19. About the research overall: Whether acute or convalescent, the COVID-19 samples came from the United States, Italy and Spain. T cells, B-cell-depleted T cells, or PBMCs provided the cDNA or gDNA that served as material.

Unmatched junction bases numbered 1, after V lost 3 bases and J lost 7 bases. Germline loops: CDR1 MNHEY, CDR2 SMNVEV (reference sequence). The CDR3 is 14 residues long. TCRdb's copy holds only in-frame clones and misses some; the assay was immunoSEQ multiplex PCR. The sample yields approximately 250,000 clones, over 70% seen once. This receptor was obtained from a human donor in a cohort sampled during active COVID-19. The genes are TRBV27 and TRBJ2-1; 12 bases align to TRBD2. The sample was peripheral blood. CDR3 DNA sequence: TGTGCCAGCAGTTTGACTAGCGGGGGTAATGAGCAGTTCTTC. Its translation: CASSLTSGGNEQFF.